The entry below gives a single TCR beta chain sequence along with its context. Its specificity is unknown. Only in-frame clones appear in the TCRdb table, and some are missing; sequencing was by immunoSEQ multiplex PCR. The sample consists of some 50,000 clones, roughly 94% of them appearing once. Donors consisted of healthy Finnish infants (having corrective surgery for congenital heart defects). Blood DNA came from all available leukocytes, not a fixed cell number. This sample is drawn from a study of human thymus T cells. Regarding the study as a whole: Blood and thymic repertoires both appeared biased in V and J gene usage.

Germline CDR1 is MGHRA and CDR2 is YSYEKL. V lost 0 bases, J lost 5 bases, and 15 bases lay in between. The CDR3 spans 16 residues. This sequence originates from a girl in the first two years of life with a congenital heart defect but otherwise immunologically healthy. The sequencing input was blood. The chain employs TRBV4-1 and TRBJ2-3, with D perhaps TRBD2 (5 bases). The CDR3 DNA is TGCGCCAGCAGCCAAGAAAGCGGCGGTCCGGTAGATACGCAGTATTTT. It yields the protein CASSQESGGPVDTQYF.